The 6 T cell receptor beta chains given below trace back to one sample, sequenced in a study of T cell responses to AZD1222 COVID-19 vaccine. The protocol was immunoSEQ multiplex PCR, while the TCRdb copy is restricted to in-frame clones and leaves out a portion. The table records approximately 300,000 clones, around 93% of them present only once. Here the sequenced sample was peripheral blood, taken 28 days after the second AZD1222 dose. These receptors were taken from an adult who received the AZD1222 COVID-19 vaccine.

The CDR3 here is CASSPFGNTEAFF. In nucleotides, the CDR3 is TGTGCCAGCAGCCCCTTCGGGAACACTGAAGCTTTCTTT. The rearrangement links TRBV3-1 (or the pseudogene TRBV3-2) to TRBJ1-1; D is ambiguous. The CDR3 is 13 residues long. Germline CDR1 reads LGHDT; CDR2 reads YNNKEL (reference sequence). Trimming stripped 4 bases from V and 1 base from J, with 7 bases between.

The chain combines TRBV5-1 with TRBJ1-2; D is unclear. Trimming shortened V by 3 bases and J by 4 bases, and 10 bases separated the two germline ends. This CDR3 has 13 amino acids. Germline V gene sequence: CDR1 SGHRS, CDR2 YFSETQ. The DNA of the CDR3 is TGCGCCAGCAGCTCGGTCGACACCTATGGCTACACCTTC. This codes for CASSSVDTYGYTF. Drawing the rest from reference TRBV5-1 and TRBJ1-2, the complete variable domain is KAGVTQTPRYLIKTRGQQVTLSCSPISGHRSVSWYQQTPGQGLQFLFEYFSETQRNKGNFPGRFSGRQFSNSRSEMNVSTLELGDSALYLCASSSVDTYGYTFGSGTRLTVV.

The genes are TRBV18 and TRBJ1-6, with D hard to call. The CDR3 runs 12 residues. Trimming removed 8 bases from V and 9 bases from J, with 11 bases in between. CDR1 is KGHSH and CDR2 is LQKENI in the germline V gene. As DNA, the CDR3 is TGTGCCAGCAGGGAGGGTTCTTCACCCCTCCACTTT. Translation: CASREGSSPLHF.

This sequence joins TRBV2 and TRBJ2-7, with TRBD1 matching 9 bases. The trim removed 6 bases at V and 4 bases at J, leaving 7 bases unmatched. The germline V gene encodes CDR1 SNHLY and CDR2 FYNNEI. The CDR3 length is 14 residues. The CDR3: CASRQRTGAYEQYF. In DNA, the CDR3 is TGTGCCAGCAGGCAGCGGACAGGGGCGTACGAGCAGTACTTC.

This clone has only one observation. The DNA of the CDR3 is TGCGCCAGCAGCTTGAAAGAGGTCACAGATACGCAGTATTTT. It translates to CASSLKEVTDTQYF. V gene TRBV5-1 combines with J gene TRBJ2-3; D not certain. Germline CDR1 reads SGHRS; CDR2 reads YFSETQ. Trimming stripped 1 base from V and 2 bases from J, with 8 bases between. The CDR3 totals 14 residues. Full variable domain (rest looked up from reference TRBV5-1 and TRBJ2-3): KAGVTQTPRYLIKTRGQQVTLSCSPISGHRSVSWYQQTPGQGLQFLFEYFSETQRNKGNFPGRFSGRQFSNSRSEMNVSTLELGDSALYLCASSLKEVTDTQYFGPGTRLTVL.

This chain uses TRBV29-1 with TRBJ2-1, with a possible D match to TRBD1 (5 bases). Germline V gene data show CDR1 as SQVTM and CDR2 as ANQGSEA. The CDR3 runs to 14 residues. Trimming stripped 6 bases from V and 0 bases from J, with 12 bases between. Here the CDR3 DNA reads TGCAGCGTGCAGGGTTCGGGCTCCTACAATGAGCAGTTCTTC. It encodes CSVQGSGSYNEQFF.